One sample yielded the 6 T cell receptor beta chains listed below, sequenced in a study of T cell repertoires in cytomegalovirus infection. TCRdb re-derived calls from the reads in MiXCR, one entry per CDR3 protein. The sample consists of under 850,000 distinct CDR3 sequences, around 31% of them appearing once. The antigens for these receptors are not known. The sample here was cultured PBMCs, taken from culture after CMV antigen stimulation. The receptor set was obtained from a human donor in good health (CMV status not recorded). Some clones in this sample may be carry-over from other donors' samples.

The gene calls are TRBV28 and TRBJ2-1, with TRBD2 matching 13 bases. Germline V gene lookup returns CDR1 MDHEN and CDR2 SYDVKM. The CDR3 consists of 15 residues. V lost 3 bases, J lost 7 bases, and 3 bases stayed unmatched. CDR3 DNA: TGTGCCAGCAGTTTCACTAGCGGGGGGGCTAATGAGCAGTTCTTC. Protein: CASSFTSGGANEQFF.

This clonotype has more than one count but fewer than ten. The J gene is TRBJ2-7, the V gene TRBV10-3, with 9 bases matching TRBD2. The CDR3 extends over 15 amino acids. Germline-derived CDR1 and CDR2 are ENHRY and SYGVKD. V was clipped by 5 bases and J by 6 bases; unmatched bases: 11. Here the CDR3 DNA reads TGTGCCATCAGTTCAATTAGCGGGAGCCGTTCCGAGCAGTACTTC. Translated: CAISSISGSRSEQYF.

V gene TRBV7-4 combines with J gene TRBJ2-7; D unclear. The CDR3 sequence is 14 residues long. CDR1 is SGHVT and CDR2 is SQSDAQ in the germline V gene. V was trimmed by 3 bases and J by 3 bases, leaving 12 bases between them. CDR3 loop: CASSFGPFGYEQYF. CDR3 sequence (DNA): TGTGCCAGCAGCTTTGGCCCATTCGGCTACGAGCAGTACTTC. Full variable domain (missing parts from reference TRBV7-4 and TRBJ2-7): GAGVSQSPRYKVAKRGRDVALRCDSISGHVTLYWYRQTLGQGSEVLTYSQSDAQRDKSGRPSGRFSAERPERSVSTLKIQRTEQGDSAVYLCASSFGPFGYEQYFGPGTRLTVT.

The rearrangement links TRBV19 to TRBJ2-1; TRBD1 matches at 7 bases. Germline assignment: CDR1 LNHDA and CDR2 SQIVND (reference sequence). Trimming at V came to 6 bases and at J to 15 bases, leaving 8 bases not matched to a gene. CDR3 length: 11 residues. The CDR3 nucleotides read TGTGCCAGTAGCTCGGGACAGCCACGGTTCTTC. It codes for CASSSGQPRFF.

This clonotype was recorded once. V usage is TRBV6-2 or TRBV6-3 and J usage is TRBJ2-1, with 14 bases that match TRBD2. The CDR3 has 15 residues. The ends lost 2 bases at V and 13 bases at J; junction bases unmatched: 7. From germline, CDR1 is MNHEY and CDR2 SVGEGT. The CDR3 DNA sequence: TGTGCCAGCAGTTACGGGACTAGCGGGAGTTGGTTACAGTTCTTC. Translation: CASSYGTSGSWLQFF.

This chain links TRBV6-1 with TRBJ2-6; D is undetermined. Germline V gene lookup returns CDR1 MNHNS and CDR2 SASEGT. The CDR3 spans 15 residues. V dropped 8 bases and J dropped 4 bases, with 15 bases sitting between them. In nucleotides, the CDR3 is TGTGCCAGCGGCTGGGTTCTCCGGGGGGCCAACGTCCTGACTTTC. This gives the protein CASGWVLRGANVLTF.